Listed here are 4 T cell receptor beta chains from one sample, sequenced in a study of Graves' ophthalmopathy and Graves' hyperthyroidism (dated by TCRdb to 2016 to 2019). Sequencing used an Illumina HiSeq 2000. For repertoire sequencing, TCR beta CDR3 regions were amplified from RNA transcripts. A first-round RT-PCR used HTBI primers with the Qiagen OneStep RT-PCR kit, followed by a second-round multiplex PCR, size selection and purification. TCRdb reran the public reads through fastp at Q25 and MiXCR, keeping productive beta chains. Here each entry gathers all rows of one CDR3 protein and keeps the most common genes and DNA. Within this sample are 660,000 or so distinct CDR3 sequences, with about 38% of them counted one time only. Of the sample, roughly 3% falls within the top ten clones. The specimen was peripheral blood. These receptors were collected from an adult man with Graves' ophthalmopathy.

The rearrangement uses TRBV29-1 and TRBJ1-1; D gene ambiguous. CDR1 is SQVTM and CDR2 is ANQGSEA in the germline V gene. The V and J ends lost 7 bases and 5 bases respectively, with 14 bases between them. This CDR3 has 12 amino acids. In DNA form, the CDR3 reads TGCAGCGCGGACGGACGCGGGACTGAAGCTTTCTTT. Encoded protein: CSADGRGTEAFF.

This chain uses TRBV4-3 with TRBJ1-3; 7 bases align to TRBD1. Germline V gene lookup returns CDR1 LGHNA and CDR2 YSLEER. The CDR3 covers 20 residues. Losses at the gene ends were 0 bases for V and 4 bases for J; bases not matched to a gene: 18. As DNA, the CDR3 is TGCGCCAGCAGCCAAGACCCTATTCTCTTGACAGGGAGCAACGGAAACACCATATATTTT. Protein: CASSQDPILLTGSNGNTIYF.

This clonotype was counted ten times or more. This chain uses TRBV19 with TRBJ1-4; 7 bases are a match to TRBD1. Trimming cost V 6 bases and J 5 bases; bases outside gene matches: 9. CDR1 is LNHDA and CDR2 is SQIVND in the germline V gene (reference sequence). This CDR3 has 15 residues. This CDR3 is CASRLDRDPNEKLFF. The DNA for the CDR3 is TGTGCCAGTAGGCTCGACAGGGACCCAAATGAAAAACTGTTTTTT.

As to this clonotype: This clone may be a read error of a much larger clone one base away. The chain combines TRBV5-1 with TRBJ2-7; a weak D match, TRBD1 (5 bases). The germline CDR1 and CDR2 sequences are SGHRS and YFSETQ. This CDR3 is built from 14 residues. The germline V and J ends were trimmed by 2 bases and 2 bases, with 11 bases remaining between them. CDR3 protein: CASSFFDSPYEQYF. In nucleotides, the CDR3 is TGCGCCAGCAGCTTTTTTGACAGTCCCTACGAGCAGTACTTC.